The 4 T cell receptor beta chains presented below share a single source sample, sequenced in a study of T cell responses to AZD1222 COVID-19 vaccine. TCRdb's table, derived via immunoSEQ multiplex PCR, lists solely in-frame clones and lacks some. The table lists over 150,000 clones, approximately 91% of them singletons. Material: peripheral blood, obtained 28 days after the second AZD1222 dose. These TCRs come from an adult who received the AZD1222 COVID-19 vaccine.

The chain links TRBV29-1 to TRBJ1-1; TRBD1 agrees at 7 bases. The germline V gene encodes CDR1 SQVTM and CDR2 ANQGSEA. V lost 7 bases, J lost 5 bases, and 16 bases stayed unmatched. The CDR3 extends over 15 amino acids. CDR3: CSARKSTGRGTEAFF. CDR3 in DNA: TGCAGCGCCCGAAAATCGACAGGGAGGGGGACTGAAGCTTTCTTT. The whole variable domain, remainder taken from reference TRBV29-1 and TRBJ1-1, is SAVISQKPSRDICQRGTSLTIQCQVDSQVTMMFWYRQQPGQSLTLIATANQGSEATYESGFVIDKFPISRPNLTFSTLTVSNMSPEDSSIYLCSARKSTGRGTEAFFGQGTRLTVV.

The genes are TRBV11-2 and TRBJ2-1; TRBD1 or TRBD2 may be the D gene (5 bases each). Germline loops: CDR1 SGHAT, CDR2 FQNNGV. The CDR3 length is 17 residues. V dropped 2 bases and J dropped 9 bases, with 23 bases sitting between them. The CDR3 reads CASSLTSAGLNGGEQFF. CDR3 bases: TGTGCCAGCAGCTTAACGTCAGCCGGGCTCAATGGGGGTGAGCAGTTCTTC.

This chain joins TRBV11-2 and TRBJ2-2; TRBD2 matches at 8 bases. The CDR3 covers 14 residues. Trimming at V came to 6 bases and at J to 4 bases, leaving 4 bases not matched to a gene. Germline CDR1 and CDR2: SGHAT and FQNNGV. CDR3 region: CASSSGTSTGELFF. Written as DNA, the CDR3 is TGTGCCAGCAGTTCCGGGACTAGCACCGGGGAGCTGTTTTTT. Together with reference TRBV11-2 and TRBJ2-2, the CDR3 gives the full variable domain: EAGVAQSPRYKIIEKRQSVAFWCNPISGHATLYWYQQILGQGPKLLIQFQNNGVVDDSQLPKDRFSAERLKGVDSTLKIQPAKLEDSAVYLCASSSGTSTGELFFGEGSRLTVL.

The gene calls are TRBV30 and TRBJ1-3; D possibly corresponds to TRBD1 (5 bases). The CDR3 contains 14 residues. Trimming removed 0 bases at V and 2 bases at J, with 8 bases between. Germline CDR1 and CDR2: GTSNPN and SVGIG (reference sequence). CDR3 amino acids: CAWSVETAGNTIYF. The CDR3 DNA reads as TGTGCCTGGAGTGTGGAGACAGCTGGAAACACCATATATTTT.